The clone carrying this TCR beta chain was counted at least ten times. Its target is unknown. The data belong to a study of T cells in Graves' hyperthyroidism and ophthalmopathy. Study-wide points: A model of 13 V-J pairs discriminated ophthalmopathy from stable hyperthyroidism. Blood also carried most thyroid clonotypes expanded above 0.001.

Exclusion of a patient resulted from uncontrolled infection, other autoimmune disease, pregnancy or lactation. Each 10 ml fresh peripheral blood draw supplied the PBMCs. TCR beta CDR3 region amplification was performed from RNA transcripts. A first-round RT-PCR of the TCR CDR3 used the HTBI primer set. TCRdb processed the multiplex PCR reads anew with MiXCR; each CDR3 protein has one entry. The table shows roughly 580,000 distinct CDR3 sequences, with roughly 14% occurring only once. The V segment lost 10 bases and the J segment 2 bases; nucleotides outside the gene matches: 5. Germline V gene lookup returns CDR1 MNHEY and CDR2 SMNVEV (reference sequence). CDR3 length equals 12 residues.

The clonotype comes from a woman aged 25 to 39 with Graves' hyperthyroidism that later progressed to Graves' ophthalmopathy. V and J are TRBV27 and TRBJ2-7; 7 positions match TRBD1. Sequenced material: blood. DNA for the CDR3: TGTGCCACCGGACAGGTGCCCTACGAGCAGTACTTC. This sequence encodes CATGQVPYEQYF.